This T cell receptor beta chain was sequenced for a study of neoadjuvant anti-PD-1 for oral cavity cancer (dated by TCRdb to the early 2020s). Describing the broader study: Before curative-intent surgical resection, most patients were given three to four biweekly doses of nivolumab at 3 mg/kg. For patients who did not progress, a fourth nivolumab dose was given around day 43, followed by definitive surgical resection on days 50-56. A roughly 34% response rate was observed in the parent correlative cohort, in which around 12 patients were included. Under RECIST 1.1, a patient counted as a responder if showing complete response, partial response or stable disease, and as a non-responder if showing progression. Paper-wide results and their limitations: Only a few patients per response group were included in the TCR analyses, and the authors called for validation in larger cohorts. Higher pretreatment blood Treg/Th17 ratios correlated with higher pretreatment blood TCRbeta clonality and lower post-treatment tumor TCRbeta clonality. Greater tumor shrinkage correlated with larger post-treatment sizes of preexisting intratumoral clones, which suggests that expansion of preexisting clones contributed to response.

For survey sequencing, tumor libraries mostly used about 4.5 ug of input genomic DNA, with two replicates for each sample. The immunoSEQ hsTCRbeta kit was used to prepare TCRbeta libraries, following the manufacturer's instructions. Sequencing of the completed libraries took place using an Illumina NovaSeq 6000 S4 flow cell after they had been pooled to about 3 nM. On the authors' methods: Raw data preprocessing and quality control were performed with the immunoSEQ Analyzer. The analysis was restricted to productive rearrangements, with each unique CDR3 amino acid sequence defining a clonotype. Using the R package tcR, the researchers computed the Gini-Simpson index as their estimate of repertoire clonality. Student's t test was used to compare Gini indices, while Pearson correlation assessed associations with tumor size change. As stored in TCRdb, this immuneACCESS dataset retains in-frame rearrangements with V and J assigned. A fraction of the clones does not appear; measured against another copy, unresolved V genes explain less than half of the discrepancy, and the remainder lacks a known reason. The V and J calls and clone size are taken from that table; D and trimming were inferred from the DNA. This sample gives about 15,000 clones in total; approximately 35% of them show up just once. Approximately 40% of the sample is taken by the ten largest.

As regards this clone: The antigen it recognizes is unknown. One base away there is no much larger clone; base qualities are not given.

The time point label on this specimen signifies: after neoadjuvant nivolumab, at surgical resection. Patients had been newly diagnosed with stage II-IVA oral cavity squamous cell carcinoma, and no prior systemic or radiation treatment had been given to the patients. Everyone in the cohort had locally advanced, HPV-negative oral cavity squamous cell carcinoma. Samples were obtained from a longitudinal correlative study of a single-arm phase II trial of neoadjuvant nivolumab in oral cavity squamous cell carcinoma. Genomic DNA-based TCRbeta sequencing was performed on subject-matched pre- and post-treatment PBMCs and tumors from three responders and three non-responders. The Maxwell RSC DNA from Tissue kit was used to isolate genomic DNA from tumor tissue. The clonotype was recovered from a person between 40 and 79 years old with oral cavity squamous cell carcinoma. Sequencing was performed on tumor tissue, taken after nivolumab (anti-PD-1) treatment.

This receptor has the CDR3 CASSPRTGEETQYF. DNA sequence: TGTGCCAGCAGCCCCCGAACGGGGGAAGAGACCCAGTACTTC. The rearrangement combines TRBV7-9 with TRBJ2-5; the D gene is perhaps TRBD2, on 6 matching bases. A distance of 13 bases separates the germline ends of V and J, which lose 5 bases and 3 bases respectively. In the germline V gene (reference sequence), CDR1 corresponds to SEHNR and CDR2 to FQNEAQ. Measured from the cysteine to the phenylalanine, the CDR3 is 14 residues long. Here the CDR3 DNA is all that survives: 42 bases in frame from base 1. With all but the CDR3 taken from the reference TRBV7-9 and TRBJ2-5 genes, the full variable domain is: DTGVSQNPRHKITKRGQNVTFRCDPISEHNRLYWYRQTLGQGPEFLTYFQNEAQLEKSRLLSDRFSAERPKGSFSTLEIQRTEQGDSAMYLCASSPRTGEETQYFGPGTRLLVL.